The 9 T cell receptor beta chains listed next were all sequenced from one sample in a study of T cell changes during pregnancy in multiple sclerosis (dated by TCRdb to about 2019). Receptor amplification or capture employed the immunoSEQ multiplex PCR assay. TCRdb mirrors the immuneACCESS table, restricted to in-frame sequences. Some clones are absent from its copies; in checked studies, under half trace to an unresolved V gene, and the reason for the others is unknown. The sample has some 130,000 clones on record, approximately 96% of them singletons. Roughly 0.45% of the sample goes to the ten largest clones. Sequenced material: peripheral blood, taken after pregnancy. The receptors here all came from a female donor with multiple sclerosis, enrolled in a pregnancy study.

The V and J genes are TRBV9 and TRBJ2-5; 9 nucleotides line up with TRBD2. Germline CDR1 reads SGDLS; CDR2 reads YYNGEE. The CDR3 is made up of 15 amino acids. Trimming took 3 bases from V and 5 from J; bases not matched to a gene: 8. The CDR3: CASSAWREGMETQYF. The CDR3 DNA reads as TGTGCCAGCAGCGCCTGGCGGGAGGGGATGGAGACCCAGTACTTC. The entire variable domain, with the rest obtained from reference TRBV9 and TRBJ2-5, is as follows: DSGVTQTPKHLITATGQRVTLRCSPRSGDLSVYWYQQSLDQGLQFLIQYYNGEERAKGNILERFSAQQFPDLHSELNLSSLELGDSALYFCASSAWREGMETQYFGPGTRLLVL.

V is TRBV1 and J is TRBJ2-2; the table's D call, TRBD1, was not checked against the DNA. TRBV1 is an annotated pseudogene. This CDR3 is built from 15 residues. Here the CDR3 reads CTSSQGQGAPGELFF. The CDR3 DNA follows: TGCACCAGCAGCCAGGGGCAGGGGGCACCCGGGGAGCTGTTTTTT.

V and J are TRBV28 and TRBJ2-3; D gene uncertain. The CDR3 loop spans 13 amino acids. V dropped 5 bases and J dropped 0 bases, with 6 bases sitting between them. Germline CDR1 reads MDHEN; CDR2 reads SYDVKM. CDR3 residues: CASSEMSTDTQYF. In nucleotides, the CDR3 is TGTGCCAGCAGTGAGATGAGCACAGATACGCAGTATTTT.

The chain is built from TRBV9 and TRBJ2-3; TRBD2 aligns across 11 bases. V was clipped by 2 bases and J by 2 bases; unmatched bases: 13. CDR1 is SGDLS, CDR2 YYNGEE, per germline. The CDR3 has 19 residues. The CDR3 is CASSVPGTSGHQFTDTQYF. The CDR3 region has the DNA TGTGCCAGCAGCGTTCCCGGGACTAGCGGACACCAATTCACAGATACGCAGTATTTT. Full variable domain (missing parts from reference TRBV9 and TRBJ2-3): DSGVTQTPKHLITATGQRVTLRCSPRSGDLSVYWYQQSLDQGLQFLIQYYNGEERAKGNILERFSAQQFPDLHSELNLSSLELGDSALYFCASSVPGTSGHQFTDTQYFGPGTRLTVL.

CDR3 DNA: TGTGCCAGCAGTGAACGACAGGGATTCGGCTATGGCTACACCTTC. It specifies CASSERQGFGYGYTF. The chain uses TRBV6-1 and TRBJ1-2, with 7 bases aligning to TRBD1. The CDR3 has 15 amino acids. Per germline, CDR1 MNHNS and CDR2 SASEGT. The ends lost 2 bases at V and 4 bases at J; junction bases unmatched: 7.

J is TRBJ1-1 and V is TRBV6-1; 7 bases align to TRBD1. After removal of 10 bases from V and 0 bases from J, the junction contained 8 bases not matched to a gene. This CDR3 has 14 amino acids. Germline V gene lookup returns CDR1 MNHNS and CDR2 SASEGT. CDR3 nucleotides: TGTGCCAACAGGGGCCAGGGCATGAACACTGAAGCTTTCTTT. Translation gives CANRGQGMNTEAFF.

V gene TRBV7-3 combines with J gene TRBJ2-5; 8 bases fit TRBD2. The V and J ends lost 5 bases and 5 bases, in that order; junction bases with no gene match: 13. Germline V gene sequence: CDR1 SGHTA, CDR2 FQGTGA. CDR3 length equals 16 residues. This CDR3 reads CASSRGTRGTMETQYF. Here the CDR3 DNA reads TGTGCCAGCAGCCGAGGGACTAGAGGGACGATGGAGACCCAGTACTTC.

The chain combines TRBV7-6 with TRBJ2-1; 9 nucleotides align to TRBD1. The V gene end was trimmed by 5 bases and the J gene end by 6 bases; junction bases not matched to a gene: 11. This CDR3 is built from 16 residues. Germline V gene lookup returns CDR1 SGHVS and CDR2 FNYEAQ. CDR3 sequence: CASSPRAGTGSNEQFF. The CDR3 DNA reads as TGTGCCAGCAGCCCCCGGGCCGGGACAGGGAGCAATGAGCAGTTCTTC.

This chain joins TRBV18 and TRBJ2-3; 9 nucleotides agree with TRBD1. The trim removed 2 bases at V and 5 bases at J, leaving 8 bases unmatched. CDR3 length equals 16 residues. CDR1 and CDR2 from the germline V gene are KGHSH and LQKENI. In nucleotides, the CDR3 is TGTGCCAGCTCACCATTCACAGGGGGCTATGAAGATACGCAGTATTTT. Its translation: CASSPFTGGYEDTQYF. The complete variable domain, with remaining parts taken from reference TRBV18 and TRBJ2-3, reads NAGVMQNPRHLVRRRGQEARLRCSPMKGHSHVYWYRQLPEEGLKFMVYLQKENIIDESGMPKERFSAEFPKEGPSILRIQQVVRGDSAAYFCASSPFTGGYEDTQYFGPGTRLTVL.